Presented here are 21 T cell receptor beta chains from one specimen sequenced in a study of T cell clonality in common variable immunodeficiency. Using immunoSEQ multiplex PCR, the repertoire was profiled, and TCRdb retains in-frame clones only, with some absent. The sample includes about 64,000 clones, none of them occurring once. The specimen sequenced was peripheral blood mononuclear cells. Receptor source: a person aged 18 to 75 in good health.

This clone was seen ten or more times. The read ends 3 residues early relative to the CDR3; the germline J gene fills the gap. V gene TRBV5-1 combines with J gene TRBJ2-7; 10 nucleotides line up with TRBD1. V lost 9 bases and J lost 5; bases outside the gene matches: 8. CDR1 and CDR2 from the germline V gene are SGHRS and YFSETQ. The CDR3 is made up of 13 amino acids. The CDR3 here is CATSRDRGHEQYF. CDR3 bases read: TGCGCCACTTCAAGGGACAGGGGCCACGAG. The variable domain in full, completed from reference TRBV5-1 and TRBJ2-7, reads KAGVTQTPRYLIKTRGQQVTLSCSPISGHRSVSWYQQTPGQGLQFLFEYFSETQRNKGNFPGRFSGRQFSNSRSEMNVSTLELGDSALYLCATSRDRGHEQYFGPGTRLTVT.

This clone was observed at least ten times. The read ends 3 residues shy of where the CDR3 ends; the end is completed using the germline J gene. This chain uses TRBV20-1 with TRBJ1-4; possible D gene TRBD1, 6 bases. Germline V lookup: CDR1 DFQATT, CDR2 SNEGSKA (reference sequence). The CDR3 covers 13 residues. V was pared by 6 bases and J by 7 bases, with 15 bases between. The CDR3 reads CSATDRFGEKLFF. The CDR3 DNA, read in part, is TGCAGTGCCACAGACAGGTTTGGTGAAAAA.

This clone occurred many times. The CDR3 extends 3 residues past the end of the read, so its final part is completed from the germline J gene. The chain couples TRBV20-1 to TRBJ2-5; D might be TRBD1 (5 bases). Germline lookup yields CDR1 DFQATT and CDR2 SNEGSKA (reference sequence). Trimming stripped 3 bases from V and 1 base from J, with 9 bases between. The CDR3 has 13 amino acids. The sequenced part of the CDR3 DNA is TGCAGTGCTAGGGGGCACCCCCAAGAGACC. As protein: CSARGHPQET. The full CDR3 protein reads CSARGHPQETQYF.

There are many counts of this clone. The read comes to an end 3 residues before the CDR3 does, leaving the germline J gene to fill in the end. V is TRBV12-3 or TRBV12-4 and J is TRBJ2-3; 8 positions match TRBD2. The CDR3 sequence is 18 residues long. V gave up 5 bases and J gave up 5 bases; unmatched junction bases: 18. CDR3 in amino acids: CASSRSRGSGTKLDTQYF. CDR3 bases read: TGTGCCAGCAGTCGATCCAGGGGTAGCGGGACTAAATTAGATACG.

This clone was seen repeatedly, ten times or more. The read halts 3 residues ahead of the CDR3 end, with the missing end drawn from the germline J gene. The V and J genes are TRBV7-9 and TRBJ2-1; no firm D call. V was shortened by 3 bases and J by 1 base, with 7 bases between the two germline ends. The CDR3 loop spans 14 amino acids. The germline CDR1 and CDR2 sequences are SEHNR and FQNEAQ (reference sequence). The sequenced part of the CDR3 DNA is TGTGCCAGCAGCTTTGCGGCGTCCTACAATGAG. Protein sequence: CASSFAASYNE. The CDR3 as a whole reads CASSFAASYNEQFF.

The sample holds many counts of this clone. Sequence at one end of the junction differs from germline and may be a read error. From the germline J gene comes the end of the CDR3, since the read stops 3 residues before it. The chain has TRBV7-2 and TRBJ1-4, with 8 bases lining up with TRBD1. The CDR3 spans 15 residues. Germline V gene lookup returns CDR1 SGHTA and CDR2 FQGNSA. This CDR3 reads CASSDRTGPKEKLFF. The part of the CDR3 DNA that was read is TGTGCCAGCAGCGACCGGACAGGGCCTAAAGAAAAA.

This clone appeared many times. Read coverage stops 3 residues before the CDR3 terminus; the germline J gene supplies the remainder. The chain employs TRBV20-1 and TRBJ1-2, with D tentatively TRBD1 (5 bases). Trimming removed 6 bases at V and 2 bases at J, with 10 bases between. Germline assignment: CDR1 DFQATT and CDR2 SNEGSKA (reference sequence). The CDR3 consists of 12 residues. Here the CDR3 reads CSAPDRNYGYTF. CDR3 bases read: TGCAGTGCCCCCGACAGAAACTATGGC.

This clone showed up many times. The CDR3 protein is CASSTGTVDEQYF. Partial CDR3 DNA: TGCGCCAGCAGCACCGGGACAGTTGACGAG. The chain is built from TRBV5-1 and TRBJ2-7; 7 bases are a match to TRBD1. Read sequence stops 3 residues before the CDR3 end, and the germline J gene provides the missing end. The CDR3 contains 13 residues. V shed 4 bases and J 5 bases; nucleotides not matched to a gene: 6. CDR1 and CDR2 (germline): SGHRS, YFSETQ.

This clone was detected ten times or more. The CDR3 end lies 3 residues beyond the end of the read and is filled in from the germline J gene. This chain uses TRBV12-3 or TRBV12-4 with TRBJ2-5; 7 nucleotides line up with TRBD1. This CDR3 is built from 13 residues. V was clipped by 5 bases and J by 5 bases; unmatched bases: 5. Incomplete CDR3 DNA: TGTGCCAGCAGTAAAGGGGGCGGGGAGACC. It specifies CASSKGGGET. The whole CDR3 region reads CASSKGGGETQYF.

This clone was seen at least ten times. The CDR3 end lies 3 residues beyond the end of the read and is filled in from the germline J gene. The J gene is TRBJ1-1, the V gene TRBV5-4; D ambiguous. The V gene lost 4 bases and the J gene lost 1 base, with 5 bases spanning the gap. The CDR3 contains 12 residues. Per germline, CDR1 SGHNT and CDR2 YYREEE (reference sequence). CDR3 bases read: TGTGCCAGCAGCCCCGGGAACACTGAA. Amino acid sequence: CASSPGNTE. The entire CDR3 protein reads CASSPGNTEAFF. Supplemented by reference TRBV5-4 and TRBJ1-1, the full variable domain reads ETGVTQSPTHLIKTRGQQVTLRCSSQSGHNTVSWYQQALGQGPQFIFQYYREEENGRGNFPPRFSGLQFPNYSSELNVNALELDDSALYLCASSPGNTEAFFGQGTRLTVV.

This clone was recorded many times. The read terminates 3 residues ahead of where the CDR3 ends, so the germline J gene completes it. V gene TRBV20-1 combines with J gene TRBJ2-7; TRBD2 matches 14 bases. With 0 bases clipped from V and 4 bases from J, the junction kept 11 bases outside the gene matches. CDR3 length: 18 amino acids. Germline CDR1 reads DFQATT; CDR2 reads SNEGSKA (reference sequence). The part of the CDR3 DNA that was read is TGCAGTGCTAGAGATGAAGGGACTAGCGGGAGATTGACGTACGAG. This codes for CSARDEGTSGRLTYE. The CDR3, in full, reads CSARDEGTSGRLTYEQYF.

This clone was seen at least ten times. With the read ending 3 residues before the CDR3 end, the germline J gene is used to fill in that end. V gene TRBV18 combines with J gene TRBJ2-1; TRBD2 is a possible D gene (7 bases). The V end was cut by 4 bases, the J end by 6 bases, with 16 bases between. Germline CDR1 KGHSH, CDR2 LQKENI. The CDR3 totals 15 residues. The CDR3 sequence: CASSRGLEGGNEQFF. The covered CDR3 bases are TGTGCCAGCTCACGAGGACTAGAAGGGGGCAATGAG.

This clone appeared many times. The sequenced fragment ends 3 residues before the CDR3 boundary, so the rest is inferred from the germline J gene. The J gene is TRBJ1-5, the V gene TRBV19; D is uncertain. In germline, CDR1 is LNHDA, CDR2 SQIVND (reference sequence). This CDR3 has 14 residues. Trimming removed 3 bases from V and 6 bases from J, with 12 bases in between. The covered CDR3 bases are TGTGCCAGTAGTATTGCGGGCTCGGGTCAGCCC. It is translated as CASSIAGSGQP. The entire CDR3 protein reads CASSIAGSGQPQHF. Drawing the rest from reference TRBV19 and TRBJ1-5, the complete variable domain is DGGITQSPKYLFRKEGQNVTLSCEQNLNHDAMYWYRQDPGQGLRLIYYSQIVNDFQKGDIAEGYSVSREKKESFPLTVTSAQKNPTAFYLCASSIAGSGQPQHFGDGTRLSIL.

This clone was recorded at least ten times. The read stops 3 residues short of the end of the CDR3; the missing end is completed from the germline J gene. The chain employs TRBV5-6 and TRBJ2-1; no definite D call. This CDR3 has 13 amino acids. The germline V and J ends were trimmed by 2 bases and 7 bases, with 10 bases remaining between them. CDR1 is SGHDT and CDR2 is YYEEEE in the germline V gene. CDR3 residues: CASSFGSYNEQFF. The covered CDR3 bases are TGTGCCAGCAGCTTTGGTAGCTATAATGAG.

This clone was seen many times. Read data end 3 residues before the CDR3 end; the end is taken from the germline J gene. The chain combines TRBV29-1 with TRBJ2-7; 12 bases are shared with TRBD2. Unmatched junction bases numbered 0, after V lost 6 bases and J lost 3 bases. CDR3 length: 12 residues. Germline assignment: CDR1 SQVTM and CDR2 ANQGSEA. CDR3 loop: CSVLAGGYEQYF. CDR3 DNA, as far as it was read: TGCAGCGTACTAGCGGGGGGCTACGAG.

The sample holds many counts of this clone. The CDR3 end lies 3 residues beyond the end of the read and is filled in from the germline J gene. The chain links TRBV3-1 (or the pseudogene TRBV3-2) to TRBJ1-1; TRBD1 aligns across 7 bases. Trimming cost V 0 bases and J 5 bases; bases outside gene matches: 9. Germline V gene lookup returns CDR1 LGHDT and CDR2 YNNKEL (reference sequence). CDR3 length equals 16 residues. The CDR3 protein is CASSQETGPVRTEAFF. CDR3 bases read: TGTGCCAGCAGCCAAGAGACAGGGCCCGTGAGAACTGAA.

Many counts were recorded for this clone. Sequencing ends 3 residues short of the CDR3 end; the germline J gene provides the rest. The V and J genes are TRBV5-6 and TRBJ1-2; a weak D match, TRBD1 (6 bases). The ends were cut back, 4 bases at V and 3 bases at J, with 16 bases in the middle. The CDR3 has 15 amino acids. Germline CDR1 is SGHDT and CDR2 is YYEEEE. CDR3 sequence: CASSPFGQTDYGYTF. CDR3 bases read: TGTGCCAGCAGCCCCTTCGGACAGACCGACTATGGC.

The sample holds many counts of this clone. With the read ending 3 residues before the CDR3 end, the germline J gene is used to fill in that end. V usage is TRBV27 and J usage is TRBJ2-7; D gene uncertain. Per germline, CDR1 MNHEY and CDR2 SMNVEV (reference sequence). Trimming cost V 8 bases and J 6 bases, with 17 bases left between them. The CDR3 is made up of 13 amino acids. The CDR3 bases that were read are TGTGCCAGCGGCCTTTCATCCTTCTCCGAG. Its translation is CASGLSSFSE. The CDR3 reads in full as CASGLSSFSEQYF.

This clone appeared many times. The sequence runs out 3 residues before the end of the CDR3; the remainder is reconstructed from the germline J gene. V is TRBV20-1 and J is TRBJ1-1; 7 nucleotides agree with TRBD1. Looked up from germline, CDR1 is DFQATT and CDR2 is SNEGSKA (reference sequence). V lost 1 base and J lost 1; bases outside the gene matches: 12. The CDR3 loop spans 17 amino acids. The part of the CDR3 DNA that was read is TGCAGTGCTAGAGCTCCGGGACAGATCATCGGGAACACTGAA. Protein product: CSARAPGQIIGNTE. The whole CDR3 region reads CSARAPGQIIGNTEAFF.

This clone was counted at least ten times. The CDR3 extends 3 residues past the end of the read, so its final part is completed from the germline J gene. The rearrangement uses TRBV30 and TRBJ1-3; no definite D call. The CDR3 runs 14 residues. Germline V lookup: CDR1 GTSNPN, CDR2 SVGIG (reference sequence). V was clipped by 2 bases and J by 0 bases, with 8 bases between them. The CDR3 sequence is CAWSSVNSGNTIYF. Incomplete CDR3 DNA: TGTGCCTGGAGTTCAGTGAACTCTGGAAACACC.

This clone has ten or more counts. This CDR3 reads CASSRTGTTLRDGYTF. CDR3 DNA (partial): TGCGCCAGCAGCAGGACCGGGACAACCCTCCGAGATGGC. V and J are TRBV5-1 and TRBJ1-2; D perhaps matches TRBD1 (6 bases). The read terminates 3 residues before the CDR3 end, so the remaining end is supplied by the germline J gene. The CDR3 runs to 16 residues. V gave up 4 bases and J gave up 6 bases, with 22 bases separating them. CDR1 is SGHRS, CDR2 YFSETQ, per germline.